This is a list of T cell receptor beta chains from one sample in a study of T cell repertoires in cytomegalovirus infection. Their antigen targets remain unknown. TCRdb reanalysed the reads using MiXCR and keeps one entry per CDR3 protein. The repertoire holds approximately 1,000,000 distinct CDR3 sequences, around 30% seen once, with roughly an eighth in the top ten. Sequenced material: cultured CD8+ T cells from PBMCs, taken from culture after CMV antigen stimulation. These receptors were taken from a human donor in good health (CMV status not recorded). Some clones in this sample may be carry-over from other donors' samples. Each CDR3 is given with its conserved first and last residue. Fields, in order: clone size, J gene, D gene, V gene, CDR3 protein, CDR3 DNA. A D gene is named only where the DNA matches it firmly. The size entry is marked missing in some rows and otherwise reads once, few, many or a size class.

>.|TRBJ2-3|.|TRBV6-5
CTSSYSALPDPPDGADTQYF
TGTACCAGCAGTTACTCGGCCCTTCCGGACCCACCCGACGGAGCAGATACGCAGTATTTT
>.|TRBJ1-2|.|TRBV27
CASSPNPRTVGYTF
TGTGCCAGCAGTCCAAACCCTAGGACAGTTGGCTACACCTTC
>.|TRBJ1-2|.|TRBV6-1
CASSEEQGANYGYTF
TGTGCCAGCAGTGAAGAACAGGGAGCTAACTATGGCTACACCTTC
>many|TRBJ2-5|.|TRBV7-2
CASGLAVSHPKETQYF
TGTGCCAGCGGCCTAGCTGTTAGCCATCCAAAAGAGACCCAGTACTTC
>few|TRBJ1-3|TRBD1|TRBV7-8
CASSSGTGDISGNTIYF
TGTGCCAGCAGCTCCGGGACAGGGGACATCTCTGGAAACACCATATATTTT
>many|TRBJ1-1|TRBD1|TRBV12-3/TRBV12-4
CASITGGTEAFF
TGTGCCAGCATAACAGGGGGCACTGAAGCTTTCTTT
>few|TRBJ1-2|.|TRBV20-1
CSVRTDYGYTF
TGCAGTGTCCGGACAGACTATGGCTACACCTTC
>.|TRBJ2-1|TRBD1|TRBV29-1
CSVETVGQGYNEQFF
TGCAGCGTTGAAACTGTAGGACAGGGGTACAATGAGCAGTTCTTC
>many|TRBJ2-3|.|TRBV28
CASSFLIGVSTDTQYF
TGTGCCAGCAGTTTTCTAATAGGCGTGAGCACAGATACGCAGTATTTT
>once|TRBJ2-1|.|TRBV4-1
CASSQGGAWPYNEQFF
TGCGCCAGCAGCCAAGGGGGGGCTTGGCCCTACAATGAGCAGTTCTTC
>many|TRBJ2-4|.|TRBV7-2
CASSYRPITKNIQYF
TGTGCCAGCAGCTACAGACCGATAACCAAAAACATTCAGTACTTC
>few|TRBJ1-1|.|TRBV7-9
CASSLGSAKGTEAFF
TGTGCCAGCAGCTTAGGATCGGCCAAGGGCACTGAAGCTTTCTTT
>.|TRBJ2-7|.|TRBV5-4
CASSPGGTLYEQYF
TGTGCCAGCAGCCCCGGGGGCACGCTGTACGAGCAGTACTTC
>.|TRBJ2-2|.|TRBV6-1
CASLGMVENTGELFF
TGTGCCAGCCTAGGAATGGTGGAGAACACCGGGGAGCTGTTTTTT
>few|TRBJ2-5|TRBD2|TRBV6-2/TRBV6-3
CASSYLGLVEETQYF
TGTGCCAGCAGTTACTTGGGACTAGTCGAAGAGACCCAGTACTTC
>few|TRBJ2-2|.|TRBV2
CATTGVLAGELFF
TGTGCCACCACGGGGGTATTGGCCGGGGAGCTGTTTTTT
>many|TRBJ2-5|.|TRBV7-3
CASSFDQGETQYF
TGTGCCAGCAGCTTCGACCAAGGGGAGACCCAGTACTTC
>many|TRBJ2-1|.|TRBV7-6
CASSSRAQSSYNEQFF
TGTGCCAGCAGCTCCCGGGCCCAAAGCTCCTACAATGAGCAGTTCTTC
>.|TRBJ1-6|TRBD1|TRBV6-1
CASSRGTGADSPLHF
TGTGCCAGCAGTAGGGGGACAGGGGCGGATTCACCCCTCCACTTT
>few|TRBJ2-2|.|TRBV15
CATSRDYGGSTGELFF
TGTGCCACCAGCAGAGATTATGGAGGGAGCACCGGGGAGCTGTTTTTT
>many|TRBJ1-5|TRBD1|TRBV7-8
CASSTRDREVSNQPQHF
TGTGCCAGCAGCACCCGGGACAGGGAGGTTAGCAATCAGCCCCAGCATTTT
>many|TRBJ2-7|.|TRBV12-3/TRBV12-4
CASSLSGVYEQYF
TGTGCCAGCAGCTTATCTGGGGTCTACGAGCAGTACTTC
>few|TRBJ1-1|TRBD1|TRBV7-6
CASSIHTGVFTEAFF
TGTGCCAGCAGCATACATACAGGGGTCTTCACTGAAGCTTTCTTT
>.|TRBJ1-4|.|TRBV19
CASSPTNRNNEKLFF
TGTGCCAGTAGTCCAACCAACCGGAACAATGAAAAACTGTTTTTT
>.|TRBJ2-2|.|TRBV20-1
CSARAPNTGELFF
TGCAGTGCCCGGGCCCCGAACACCGGGGAGCTGTTTTTT
>many|TRBJ2-1|.|TRBV7-9
CASSLNHNEQFF
TGTGCCAGCAGCTTAAACCACAATGAGCAGTTCTTC
>few|TRBJ2-5|.|TRBV19
CASSSTGPEDETQYF
TGTGCCAGTAGTTCCACCGGGCCTGAGGACGAGACCCAGTACTTC
>many|TRBJ1-2|.|TRBV7-9
CASSLDSGYTF
TGTGCCAGCAGCTTAGACAGTGGCTACACCTTC
>.|TRBJ2-5|.|TRBV6-2/TRBV6-3
CASSYWLEETQYF
TGTGCCAGCAGTTACTGGCTAGAAGAGACCCAGTACTTC
>few|TRBJ1-1|.|TRBV6-6
CASSYEKGVFTEAFF
TGTGCCAGCAGTTACGAAAAGGGGGTTTTCACTGAAGCTTTCTTT
>.|TRBJ2-3|.|TRBV25-1
CASSAGRADTQYF
TGTGCCAGCAGTGCAGGGAGAGCAGATACGCAGTATTTT
>.|TRBJ1-1|.|TRBV27
CASSFPGRMNTEAFF
TGTGCCAGCAGTTTTCCAGGGCGAATGAACACTGAAGCTTTCTTT
>many|TRBJ2-4|.|TRBV5-1
CASSPRTEKAKNIQYF
TGCGCCAGCAGCCCACGGACAGAAAAGGCCAAAAACATTCAGTACTTC
>many|TRBJ1-3|TRBD1|TRBV7-2
CASSPTGQPITTGNTIYF
TGTGCCAGCAGCCCCACGGGACAGCCAATTACGACTGGAAACACCATATATTTT
>many|TRBJ2-2|.|TRBV7-3
CASSLIADTGELFF
TGTGCCAGCAGCTTAATTGCGGACACCGGGGAGCTGTTTTTT
>many|TRBJ1-5|.|TRBV27
CASSQTRTPNQPQHF
TGTGCCAGCAGCCAAACTCGGACACCCAATCAGCCCCAGCATTTT
>.|TRBJ1-5|.|TRBV15
CATRYGSNQPQHF
TGTGCCACCAGATACGGTAGCAATCAGCCCCAGCATTTT
>few|TRBJ1-1|TRBD1|TRBV20-1
CSAADRGGEAFF
TGCAGTGCTGCGGACAGGGGGGGTGAAGCTTTCTTT
>.|TRBJ2-1|TRBD2|TRBV6-5
CASRGLAGPPNEQFF
TGTGCCAGCAGGGGACTAGCGGGGCCCCCCAATGAGCAGTTCTTC
>many|TRBJ2-1|.|TRBV7-6
CASSFRGASIDEQFF
TGTGCCAGCAGCTTCCGGGGGGCCTCGATCGATGAGCAGTTCTTC
>.|TRBJ2-1|.|TRBV11-2
CASSLRLHNEQFF
TGTGCCAGCAGCTTGAGGCTCCACAATGAGCAGTTCTTC
>.|TRBJ1-4|.|TRBV19
CASRPAWGDEKLFF
TGTGCCAGTAGACCAGCGTGGGGGGATGAAAAACTGTTTTTT
>.|TRBJ2-5|TRBD2|TRBV15
CATSGRLAGETQYF
TGTGCCACCAGCGGCCGGCTAGCGGGAGAGACCCAGTACTTC
>.|TRBJ2-5|TRBD2|TRBV7-6
CASSGTSGGRETQYF
TGTGCCAGCAGCGGGACTAGCGGGGGGCGGGAGACCCAGTACTTC
>few|TRBJ1-1|.|TRBV27
CASRKGQLMNTEAFF
TGTGCCAGCAGGAAAGGGCAGCTCATGAACACTGAAGCTTTCTTT
>.|TRBJ2-3|.|TRBV6-5
CANSVTGRFYPDTQYF
TGTGCCAACAGTGTAACAGGGCGTTTTTATCCAGATACGCAGTATTTT
>.|TRBJ2-3|.|TRBV2
CASSDRGGTQYF
TGTGCCAGCAGTGATCGTGGGGGTACGCAGTATTTT
>few|TRBJ2-1|.|TRBV7-6
CASSLVWGASNEQFF
TGTGCCAGCAGCTTAGTCTGGGGGGCTAGCAATGAGCAGTTCTTC
>many|TRBJ2-5|.|TRBV7-2
CASSQGEGLGETQYF
TGTGCCAGCAGCCAGGGGGAGGGGCTGGGGGAGACCCAGTACTTC
>few|TRBJ1-2|TRBD1|TRBV7-9
CASSSLGTGGNYGYTF
TGTGCCAGCAGCTCCCTAGGGACAGGGGGCAACTATGGCTACACCTTC
>.|TRBJ2-7|.|TRBV6-1
CAILPDIFYEQYF
TGTGCCATCCTCCCTGACATTTTCTACGAGCAGTACTTC
>few|TRBJ1-3|.|TRBV7-9
CASSHARDRGNTIYF
TGTGCCAGCAGCCACGCCCGAGATCGGGGAAACACCATATATTTT
>few|TRBJ2-1|TRBD1|TRBV20-1
CSARDWLETGDNEQFF
TGCAGTGCTAGAGATTGGCTAGAGACAGGGGACAATGAGCAGTTCTTC
>few|TRBJ2-5|TRBD1|TRBV12-3/TRBV12-4
CASSPWDRDQETQYF
TGTGCCAGCAGTCCGTGGGACAGGGATCAAGAGACCCAGTACTTC
>.|TRBJ1-1|.|TRBV4-1
CASSPVGSTEAFF
TGCGCCAGCAGCCCCGTAGGGAGCACTGAAGCTTTCTTT
>few|TRBJ2-7|.|TRBV7-8
CASSLSSVQPGWNEQYF
TGTGCCAGCAGCTTGTCCTCGGTACAGCCGGGCTGGAACGAGCAGTACTTC
>.|TRBJ1-6|.|TRBV6-5
CASSYVEVNSPLHF
TGTGCCAGCAGTTACGTGGAGGTGAATTCACCCCTCCACTTT